The 26 T cell receptor beta chains in this list originate from one sample, sequenced in a study of T cell repertoires in cytomegalovirus infection. TCRdb ran MiXCR on the reads and lists one entry per CDR3 protein. The sample holds around 250,000 distinct CDR3 sequences, about 15% seen once. Sequencing was performed on CD8+ T cells from PBMCs. The receptors were gathered from a human donor in good health (CMV status not recorded). Some clones in this sample may be carry-over from other donors' samples.

J is TRBJ1-1 and V is TRBV20-1; D is perhaps TRBD1 (5 bases). The ends were cut back, 6 bases at V and 5 bases at J, with 16 bases in the middle. There are 13 residues in the CDR3. Germline-derived CDR1 and CDR2 are DFQATT and SNEGSKA (reference sequence). The CDR3 sequence is CSARAQVGTEAFF. CDR3 bases: TGCAGTGCCCGGGCACAGGTTGGGACTGAAGCTTTCTTT.

This clonotype was counted many times. The rearrangement links TRBV7-6 to TRBJ2-7, with D possibly being TRBD1 (6 bases). The germline V gene encodes CDR1 SGHVS and CDR2 FNYEAQ. This CDR3 has 14 residues. Trimming took off 1 base at V and 3 bases at J, with 10 bases between the two ends. CDR3 region: CASSLGQDHYEQYF. DNA for the CDR3: TGTGCCAGCAGCTTAGGACAGGATCACTACGAGCAGTACTTC. The full variable domain, in which reference TRBV7-6 and TRBJ2-7 provide the parts outside the CDR3, is GAGVSQSPRYKVTKRGQDVALRCDPISGHVSLYWYRQALGQGPEFLTYFNYEAQQDKSGLPNDRFSAERPEGSISTLTIQRTEQRDSAMYRCASSLGQDHYEQYFGPGTRLTVT.

This clonotype was detected only a few times. The rearrangement uses TRBV13 and TRBJ1-6, with D possibly matching TRBD1 (5 bases). CDR3 length: 15 residues. V dropped 3 bases and J dropped 0 bases, with 6 bases sitting between them. The germline CDR1 and CDR2 sequences are PRHDT and FYEKMQ (reference sequence). As DNA, the CDR3 is TGTGCCAGCAGCTTCGGGGGCTCCTATAATTCACCCCTCCACTTT. Its protein product is CASSFGGSYNSPLHF.

As for this clonotype: A read error may produce the germline difference seen at one junction end. The chain has TRBV7-9 and TRBJ2-3; 9 nucleotides line up with TRBD1. There are 17 residues in the CDR3. CDR1 and CDR2 from the germline V gene are SEHNR and FQNEAQ (reference sequence). CDR3 sequence (DNA): TGTGTCAGCAGCTCCACGCCGGGACAGGGTATTGCAGATACGCAGTATTTT. Residues: CVSSSTPGQGIADTQYF.

This clonotype appeared many times. The chain links TRBV7-8 to TRBJ2-7, with D hard to call. V lost 1 base to trimming and J lost 7 bases, with 8 bases between them. Germline V gene data show CDR1 as SGHVS and CDR2 as FQNEAQ. CDR3 length: 12 amino acids. CDR3 sequence reads: CASSLGVGEQYF. The CDR3 coding sequence is TGTGCCAGCAGCTTAGGAGTGGGGGAGCAGTACTTC.

V usage is TRBV28 and J usage is TRBJ2-2; no clear D. CDR1 is MDHEN, CDR2 SYDVKM, per germline. V was trimmed by 5 bases and J by 6 bases, leaving 7 bases between them. CDR3 length equals 12 residues. This CDR3 is CASSRVSGELFF. In DNA, the CDR3 is TGTGCCAGCAGTAGGGTGTCCGGGGAGCTGTTTTTT.

The gene calls are TRBV5-5 and TRBJ2-7, with D possibly TRBD2 on 6 matching bases. This CDR3 has 14 amino acids. CDR1 SGHKS and CDR2 YYEKEE come from the germline V gene (reference sequence). Trimming cost V 3 bases and J 0 bases, with 10 bases left between them. The CDR3 sequence: CASSSGLSSYEQYF. As DNA, the CDR3 is TGTGCCAGCAGCTCGGGACTCAGCTCCTACGAGCAGTACTTC.

At least ten counts were recorded for this clonotype. The chain is built from TRBV7-9 and TRBJ2-7, with D possibly being TRBD2 (5 bases). Germline V CDR1 and CDR2: SEHNR, FQNEAQ (reference sequence). Trimming stripped 3 bases from V and 4 bases from J, with 7 bases between. The CDR3 consists of 12 residues. The DNA of the CDR3 is TGTGCCAGCAGCTTCACTAGTTACGAGCAGTACTTC. Protein sequence: CASSFTSYEQYF.

This clonotype was seen a few times. The CDR3 here is CATSRAGTRGGDTQYF. The CDR3 DNA is TGTGCCACCAGCAGAGCCGGGACACGGGGCGGCGATACGCAGTATTTT. The genes are TRBV15 and TRBJ2-3, with D tentatively TRBD1 (6 bases). The V gene's germline CDR1 is LNHNV and CDR2 YYDKDF (reference sequence). V lost 1 base and J 6 bases, leaving 17 bases between the germline ends. The CDR3 has 16 amino acids.

The rearrangement uses TRBV5-6 and TRBJ1-2; D gene uncertain. The CDR3 loop spans 14 amino acids. Germline loops: CDR1 SGHDT, CDR2 YYEEEE. With 1 base removed from V and 2 bases from J, the gap between germline ends came to 9 bases. This CDR3 is CASSLWTDNYGYTF. The CDR3 nucleotides are TGTGCCAGCAGCTTGTGGACGGACAACTATGGCTACACCTTC.

The rearrangement joins TRBV7-9 to TRBJ2-5; 8 bases are shared with TRBD2. The J segment lost 5 bases and the V segment lost 4 bases, leaving 9 bases of the junction unmatched. CDR3 length equals 15 residues. Germline V gives CDR1 SEHNR, CDR2 FQNEAQ (reference sequence). The CDR3 protein is CASSSTSVLVETQYF. CDR3 sequence (DNA): TGTGCCAGCAGCTCGACTAGCGTCCTAGTGGAGACCCAGTACTTC.

This clonotype was picked up a small number of times. This rearrangement joins TRBV19 to TRBJ1-1, with D uncertain. The germline V and J ends were trimmed by 2 bases and 3 bases, with 10 bases remaining between them. This CDR3 comprises 14 residues. The germline V gene encodes CDR1 LNHDA and CDR2 SQIVND (reference sequence). The CDR3 sequence is CASSISPLHTEAFF. CDR3 bases: TGTGCCAGTAGTATATCCCCACTGCACACTGAAGCTTTCTTT.

This clonotype occurred many times. J is TRBJ2-1 and V is TRBV11-2, with D perhaps matching TRBD1 or TRBD2 (6 bases each). Germline CDR1 and CDR2: SGHAT and FQNNGV. Between the trimmed V and J ends, which lost 5 bases and 10 bases, there was a span of 21 bases. The CDR3 length is 15 residues. The CDR3 loop is CASSPQGWRAREQFF. The CDR3 DNA sequence: TGTGCCAGCAGCCCACAGGGATGGAGGGCGAGGGAGCAGTTCTTC.

The rearrangement joins TRBV14 to TRBJ2-2, with TRBD2 identical over 7 bases. CDR1 is SGHDN, CDR2 FVKESK, per germline. This CDR3 has 13 amino acids. Unmatched junction bases numbered 4, after V lost 7 bases and J lost 5 bases. CDR3 residues: CASKTSKTGELFF. DNA of the CDR3: TGTGCCAGCAAGACTAGCAAGACCGGGGAGCTGTTTTTT.

The V and J genes are TRBV9 and TRBJ2-7, with D unresolved. Deletions cut 0 bases from V and 0 bases from J, with 10 bases between. Germline V gene sequence: CDR1 SGDLS, CDR2 YYNGEE. This CDR3 has 15 amino acids. CDR3 loop: CASSVGQAPSYEQYF. CDR3 nucleotide sequence: TGTGCCAGCAGCGTAGGGCAGGCGCCCTCCTACGAGCAGTACTTC.

This clonotype came up many times. This sequence joins TRBV27 and TRBJ2-7; the match to TRBD1 covers 9 bases. V trimming: 10 bases; J trimming: 6 bases; junction bases outside the gene matches: 10. Germline V gives CDR1 MNHEY, CDR2 SMNVEV (reference sequence). The CDR3 loop spans 13 amino acids. The CDR3 region is CATSTGGSSEQYF. The CDR3 region has the DNA TGTGCCACCTCGACAGGGGGAAGCTCCGAGCAGTACTTC.

This clonotype came up a few times. The V call is TRBV6-1, the J call TRBJ2-1; 7 bases align to TRBD1. CDR3 length: 15 amino acids. Germline V lookup: CDR1 MNHNS, CDR2 SASEGT. J gave up 1 base and V 2 bases, and 2 bases lay outside the gene matches. The CDR3 bases are TGTGCCAGCAGTGAACAGGGGGTATCCTACAATGAGCAGTTCTTC. It codes for CASSEQGVSYNEQFF.

The table lists this clonotype with a few counts. The chain combines TRBV28 with TRBJ2-3; the match to TRBD2 covers 9 bases. The CDR3 is 17 amino acids. V dropped 4 bases and J dropped 2; count of bases not matched to a gene: 10. In germline, CDR1 is MDHEN, CDR2 SYDVKM. This CDR3 reads CASSSSERGADTDTQYF. CDR3 in DNA: TGTGCCAGCAGTTCCTCGGAGCGGGGGGCCGACACAGATACGCAGTATTTT.

This clonotype was seen more than once but under ten times. V usage is TRBV6-2 or TRBV6-3 and J usage is TRBJ2-7; 7 bases match TRBD1. CDR3 size: 15 residues. Unmatched junction bases numbered 7, after V lost 2 bases and J lost 3 bases. Germline assignment: CDR1 MNHEY and CDR2 SVGEGT. CDR3 in amino acids: CASSYTRQGNYEQYF. The CDR3 coding sequence is TGTGCCAGCAGTTACACCCGACAGGGCAACTACGAGCAGTACTTC.

This clonotype was recorded many times. The CDR3 loop reads CASSLLGTNTEAFF. CDR3 nucleotide sequence: TGTGCCAGCAGTTTATTAGGGACGAACACTGAAGCTTTCTTT. The rearrangement joins TRBV28 to TRBJ1-1; a possible D gene is TRBD1 (5 bases). The V and J ends lost 1 base and 1 base respectively, with 7 bases between them. CDR3 length: 14 amino acids. Germline-derived CDR1 and CDR2 are MDHEN and SYDVKM.

This clonotype was counted only a few times. The chain recombines TRBV6-6 with TRBJ2-2; D remains ambiguous. The CDR3 consists of 11 residues. With 7 bases removed from V and 1 base from J, the gap between germline ends came to 1 base. Germline V lookup: CDR1 MNHNY, CDR2 SVGAGI (reference sequence). The CDR3 reads CASMNTGELFF. CDR3 nucleotide sequence: TGTGCCAGCATGAACACCGGGGAGCTGTTTTTT.

This clonotype showed up just a few times. The CDR3 is CASSYSPFEAAGDYNSPLHF. CDR3 DNA: TGTGCCAGCAGTTACTCGCCGTTCGAGGCAGCGGGCGACTATAATTCACCCCTCCACTTT. The J gene is TRBJ1-6, the V gene TRBV6-6; no firm D call. Germline V gives CDR1 MNHNY, CDR2 SVGAGI (reference sequence). This CDR3 is 20 amino acids long. Trimming cost V 0 bases and J 3 bases, with 21 bases left between them.

As for this clonotype: This may be a read error: a much more frequent sequence differs by one nucleotide. The chain has TRBV14 and TRBJ2-7; tentatively, D is TRBD1 (5 bases). Germline CDR1 is SGHDN and CDR2 is FVKESK. The V and J ends lost 1 base and 0 bases respectively, with 10 bases between them. This CDR3 has 15 amino acids. CDR3 in amino acids: CASSQGPGNSYEQYF. In nucleotides, the CDR3 is TGTGCCAGCAGCCAAGGGCCAGGGAACTCCTACGAGCAGTACTTC.

This clonotype turned up a few times. The chain combines TRBV12-3 or TRBV12-4 with TRBJ1-2; D possibly corresponds to TRBD1 (6 bases). The CDR3 totals 17 residues. Trimming pared 5 bases from V and 0 bases from J, leaving 19 bases between. CDR3 residues: CASSPALSGDPNYGYTF. CDR3 DNA sequence: TGTGCCAGCAGTCCAGCCCTCTCAGGGGACCCTAACTATGGCTACACCTTC.

This clonotype has a count of ten or more. The CDR3 region is CASSPTGIDQPQHF. Here the CDR3 DNA reads TGTGCCAGCAGTCCGACAGGGATTGATCAGCCCCAGCATTTT. The rearrangement uses TRBV6-2 or TRBV6-3 and TRBJ1-5; 7 nucleotides match TRBD1. Germline lookup yields CDR1 MNHEY and CDR2 SVGEGT. V shed 5 bases, J shed 5 bases, and the junction held 6 bases outside the gene matches. The CDR3 runs 14 residues.

This clonotype was seen at least ten times. The chain is built from TRBV7-2 and TRBJ2-7, with D perhaps matching TRBD2 (6 bases). CDR1 is SGHTA and CDR2 is FQGNSA in the germline V gene. This CDR3 is built from 16 residues. V was pared by 2 bases and J by 6 bases, with 20 bases between. The CDR3 bases are TGTGCCAGCAGCTTACTTAGCGGTTTAGCTCCATTCGAGCAGTACTTC. This encodes CASSLLSGLAPFEQYF.